The 22 T cell receptor beta chains presented below share a single source sample, sequenced in a study of T cell responses to AZD1222 COVID-19 vaccine. Using immunoSEQ multiplex PCR, the repertoire was profiled, and TCRdb retains in-frame clones only, with some absent. The sample has 100,000 or so clones; about 90% are singletons. The sequencing used peripheral blood, collected 28 days after the second AZD1222 dose. All receptors derive from an adult who received the AZD1222 COVID-19 vaccine.

The V and J genes are TRBV3-1 (or the pseudogene TRBV3-2) and TRBJ1-4, with D possibly being TRBD1 (5 bases). Trimming removed 2 bases from V and 8 bases from J, with 15 bases in between. CDR3 length equals 15 residues. CDR1 LGHDT and CDR2 YNNKEL come from the germline V gene (reference sequence). In nucleotides, the CDR3 is TGTGCCAGCAGCCAATCAGGGACGGGGGACGAAAAACTGTTTTTT. Translation gives CASSQSGTGDEKLFF.

The V and J genes are TRBV5-1 and TRBJ2-2; D perhaps matches TRBD1 (5 bases). From germline, CDR1 is SGHRS and CDR2 YFSETQ. Trimming took 1 base from V and 4 from J, leaving 11 bases between them. The CDR3 totals 15 residues. CDR3 amino acids: CASSLRGASTGELFF. DNA for the CDR3: TGCGCCAGCAGCTTGAGGGGCGCTAGCACCGGGGAGCTGTTTTTT.

J is TRBJ2-5 and V is TRBV7-9; 11 bases are shared with TRBD2. The length of the CDR3 is 17 residues. Losses at the gene ends were 4 bases for V and 5 bases for J; bases not matched to a gene: 12. Germline CDR1 and CDR2: SEHNR and FQNEAQ (reference sequence). CDR3: CASSSSLAGGRRETQYF. CDR3 bases: TGTGCCAGCAGCTCCTCCCTAGCGGGGGGCCGAAGGGAGACCCAGTACTTC.

V usage is TRBV7-2 and J usage is TRBJ2-3, with TRBD1 matching 11 bases. The CDR3 length is 16 residues. The V gene's germline CDR1 is SGHTA and CDR2 FQGNSA. With V trimmed by 3 bases and J by 4 bases, 6 bases remained unmatched. CDR3 sequence (DNA): TGTGCCAGCAGCTTGGGGACAGGGGGTCGATCAGATACGCAGTATTTT. It encodes CASSLGTGGRSDTQYF.

The V call is TRBV9, the J call TRBJ1-5, with 8 nucleotides matching TRBD1. The CDR3 length is 15 residues. V shed 0 bases and J 6 bases; nucleotides not matched to a gene: 5. Germline-derived CDR1 and CDR2 are SGDLS and YYNGEE. The CDR3 spells CASSVGTGHVQPQHF. The CDR3 DNA follows: TGTGCCAGCAGCGTAGGGACAGGGCATGTTCAGCCCCAGCATTTT.

The chain uses TRBV7-8 and TRBJ1-1; no clear D. The CDR3 sequence is 14 residues long. From germline, CDR1 is SGHVS and CDR2 FQNEAQ. Between the trimmed V and J ends, which lost 5 bases and 4 bases, there was a span of 14 bases. CDR3: CASSPRRLGTEAFF. In DNA form, the CDR3 reads TGTGCCAGCAGCCCACGACGGTTGGGCACTGAAGCTTTCTTT.

J is TRBJ1-6 and V is TRBV19; 7 nucleotides agree with TRBD1. This CDR3 contains 14 residues. With 1 base clipped from V and 8 bases from J, the junction kept 2 bases outside the gene matches. CDR1 and CDR2 from the germline V gene are LNHDA and SQIVND (reference sequence). The CDR3 coding sequence is TGTGCCAGTAGTATAGGGGACAGTTATTCACCCCTCCACTTT. This codes for CASSIGDSYSPLHF.

This clone was found once. This sequence joins TRBV4-3 and TRBJ1-5, with TRBD1 as a possible D gene (5 bases). This CDR3 contains 16 residues. V was trimmed by 0 bases and J by 5 bases, leaving 14 bases between them. CDR1 is LGHNA and CDR2 is YSLEER in the germline V gene. The CDR3 sequence: CASSQDLRGSDQPQHF. CDR3 DNA sequence: TGCGCCAGCAGCCAAGATTTAAGGGGATCCGATCAGCCCCAGCATTTT.

This clone was observed once. The J gene is TRBJ2-7, the V gene TRBV4-1, with TRBD1 as a possible D gene (5 bases). The CDR3 extends over 15 amino acids. CDR1 and CDR2 from the germline V gene are MGHRA and YSYEKL. V dropped 0 bases and J dropped 6 bases, with 15 bases sitting between them. CDR3 residues: CASSQDRVGASEQYF. CDR3 nucleotides: TGCGCCAGCAGCCAAGATCGTGTAGGGGCCTCCGAGCAGTACTTC.

By share, this clone ranks as medium-sized. The chain uses TRBV19 and TRBJ1-6, with 8 bases lining up with TRBD1. V dropped 5 bases and J dropped 10; count of bases not matched to a gene: 10. Looked up from germline, CDR1 is LNHDA and CDR2 is SQIVND (reference sequence). CDR3 length: 15 amino acids. The CDR3, as DNA: TGTGCCAGTAGTGTACAGGGGGTTTCTCCCTCACCCCTCCACTTT. This gives the protein CASSVQGVSPSPLHF.

The chain couples TRBV7-9 to TRBJ2-3; D possibly corresponds to TRBD1 (6 bases). The CDR3 sequence is 15 residues long. The V gene lost 7 bases and the J gene lost 4 bases, with 18 bases spanning the gap. Germline values: CDR1 SEHNR, CDR2 FQNEAQ (reference sequence). Here the CDR3 reads CASTRGGSNPDTQYF. CDR3 sequence (DNA): TGTGCCAGCACCCGAGGGGGATCAAACCCAGATACGCAGTATTTT.

The V gene is TRBV6-6, the J gene TRBJ2-2; D is uncertain. The CDR3 loop spans 11 amino acids. Trimming stripped 7 bases from V and 7 bases from J, with 7 bases between. Germline V gene sequence: CDR1 MNHNY, CDR2 SVGAGI (reference sequence). In DNA, the CDR3 is TGTGCCAGCACCGGTGGCGGGGAGCTGTTTTTT. Translating gives CASTGGGELFF.

The chain employs TRBV11-2 and TRBJ2-3; possible D gene TRBD2, 5 bases. Germline V gene sequence: CDR1 SGHAT, CDR2 FQNNGV. V lost 2 bases, J lost 0 bases, and 9 bases lay in between. This CDR3 spans 15 amino acids. This chain's CDR3 is CASSLTRASTDTQYF. The CDR3 DNA reads as TGTGCCAGCAGCTTAACTAGGGCTAGCACAGATACGCAGTATTTT.

This chain uses TRBV5-1 with TRBJ2-7; D remains ambiguous. CDR3 length equals 14 residues. With 1 base removed from V and 4 bases from J, the gap between germline ends came to 12 bases. Germline V lookup: CDR1 SGHRS, CDR2 YFSETQ. CDR3 DNA sequence: TGCGCCAGCAGCTTGAATACAAGATCGTACGAGCAGTACTTC. Amino acid sequence: CASSLNTRSYEQYF.

In this sample, this clone turned up once. The V call is TRBV4-2, the J call TRBJ2-1; 10 bases map to TRBD2. V lost 1 base and J lost 7; bases outside the gene matches: 10. The CDR3 runs 17 residues. Germline loops: CDR1 LGHNA, CDR2 YNFKEQ. CDR3 sequence (DNA): TGTGCCAGCAGCCAAGTGCCCCAGCGGGGGGGCCAGAATGAGCAGTTCTTC. Translation gives CASSQVPQRGGQNEQFF.

The chain couples TRBV12-3 or TRBV12-4 to TRBJ2-1; possibly TRBD1 or TRBD2 for D (5 bases each). The CDR3 is 12 residues long. Trimming removed 4 bases from V and 9 bases from J, with 10 bases in between. The CDR3 protein is CASSSSGTEQFF. The CDR3 DNA follows: TGTGCCAGCAGTTCGTCCGGGACTGAGCAGTTCTTC.

The chain has TRBV28 and TRBJ1-2; TRBD1 agrees at 7 bases. V shed 6 bases and J 4 bases; nucleotides not matched to a gene: 2. The germline V gene has CDR1 MDHEN and CDR2 SYDVKM. The CDR3 has 12 amino acids. CDR3 sequence reads: CASSRDSYGYTF. CDR3 in DNA: TGTGCCAGCAGCCGGGACAGCTATGGCTACACCTTC.

This clone appeared a single time. J is TRBJ2-2 and V is TRBV6-5; 11 bases agree with TRBD1. CDR1 and CDR2 from the germline V gene are MNHEY and SVGAGI. The CDR3 spans 15 residues. Trimming removed 6 bases from V and 4 bases from J; junction bases left unmatched: 4. Here the CDR3 DNA reads TGTGCCAGCAGCCGGGGACAGGGGGTCACCGGGGAGCTGTTTTTT. Encoded protein: CASSRGQGVTGELFF.

The V call is TRBV6-2 or TRBV6-3, the J call TRBJ2-7; D is perhaps TRBD2 (5 bases). V lost 2 bases and J lost 2, with 13 bases in between. CDR1 is MNHEY and CDR2 is SVGEGT in the germline V gene. The CDR3 runs to 15 residues. The CDR3 reads CASSYKAGITYEQYF. DNA for the CDR3: TGTGCCAGCAGTTACAAAGCCGGGATAACCTACGAGCAGTACTTC.

V and J are TRBV5-8 and TRBJ2-7; 7 bases match TRBD1. The V gene's germline CDR1 is SGHTS and CDR2 YDEGEE. This CDR3 has 15 amino acids. With V trimmed by 0 bases and J by 3 bases, 6 bases remained unmatched. The CDR3 here is CASSLGGTVIYEQYF. In DNA form, the CDR3 reads TGTGCCAGCAGCTTGGGGGGGACAGTTATCTACGAGCAGTACTTC. Looking up the rest from reference TRBV5-8 and TRBJ2-7 gives the full variable domain: EAGVTQSPTHLIKTRGQQATLRCSPISGHTSVYWYQQALGLGLQFLLWYDEGEERNRGNFPPRFSGRQFPNYSSELNVNALELEDSALYLCASSLGGTVIYEQYFGPGTRLTVT.

This chain joins TRBV5-4 and TRBJ2-1, with 14 bases fitting TRBD2. CDR1 is SGHNT and CDR2 is YYREEE in the germline V gene (reference sequence). The V gene end was trimmed by 4 bases and the J gene end by 7 bases; junction bases not matched to a gene: 4. The CDR3 spans 15 residues. The chain's CDR3 is CASSGGLAGGNEQFF. The CDR3 region has the DNA TGTGCCAGCAGCGGTGGACTAGCGGGAGGTAATGAGCAGTTCTTC.

The chain carries TRBV28 and TRBJ2-2; the D gene is possibly TRBD1 (5 bases). The germline V and J ends were trimmed by 5 bases and 6 bases, with 13 bases remaining between them. The CDR3 loop spans 14 amino acids. Germline CDR1 and CDR2: MDHEN and SYDVKM. The CDR3, as DNA: TGTGCCAGCAGTGTCAGGGCTTATGCCGGGGAGCTGTTTTTT. Encoded protein: CASSVRAYAGELFF.